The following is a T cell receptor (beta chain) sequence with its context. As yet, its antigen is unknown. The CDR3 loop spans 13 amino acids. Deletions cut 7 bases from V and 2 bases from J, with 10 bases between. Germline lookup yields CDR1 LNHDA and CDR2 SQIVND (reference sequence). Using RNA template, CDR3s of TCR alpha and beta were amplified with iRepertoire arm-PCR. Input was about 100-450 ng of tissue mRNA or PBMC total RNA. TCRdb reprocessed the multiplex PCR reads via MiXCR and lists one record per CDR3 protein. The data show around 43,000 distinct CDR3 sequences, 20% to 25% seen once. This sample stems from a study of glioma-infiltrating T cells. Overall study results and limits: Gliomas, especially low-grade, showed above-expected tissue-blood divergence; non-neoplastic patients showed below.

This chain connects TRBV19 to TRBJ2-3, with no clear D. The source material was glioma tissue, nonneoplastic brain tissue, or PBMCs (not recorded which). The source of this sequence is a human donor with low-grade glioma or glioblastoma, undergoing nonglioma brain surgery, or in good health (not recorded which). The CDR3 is CASTNPPTDTQYF. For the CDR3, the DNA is TGTGCCAGTACTAACCCACCCACAGATACGCAGTATTTT.